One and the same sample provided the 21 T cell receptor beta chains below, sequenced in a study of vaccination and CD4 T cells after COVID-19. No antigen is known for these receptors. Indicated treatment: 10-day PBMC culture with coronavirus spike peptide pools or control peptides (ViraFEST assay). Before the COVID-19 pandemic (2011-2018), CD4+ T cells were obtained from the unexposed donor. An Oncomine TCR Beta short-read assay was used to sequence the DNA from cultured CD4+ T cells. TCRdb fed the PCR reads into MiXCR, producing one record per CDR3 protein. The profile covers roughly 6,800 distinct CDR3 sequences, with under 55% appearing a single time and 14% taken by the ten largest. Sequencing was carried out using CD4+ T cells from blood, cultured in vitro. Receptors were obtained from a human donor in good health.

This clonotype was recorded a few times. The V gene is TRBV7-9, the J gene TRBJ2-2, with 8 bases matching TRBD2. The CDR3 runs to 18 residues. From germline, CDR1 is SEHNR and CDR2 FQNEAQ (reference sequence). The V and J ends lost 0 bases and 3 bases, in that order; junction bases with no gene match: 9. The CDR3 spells CASSLAPYSGDDTGELFF. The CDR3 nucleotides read TGTGCCAGCAGCTTAGCCCCATATAGCGGGGACGACACCGGGGAGCTGTTTTTT.

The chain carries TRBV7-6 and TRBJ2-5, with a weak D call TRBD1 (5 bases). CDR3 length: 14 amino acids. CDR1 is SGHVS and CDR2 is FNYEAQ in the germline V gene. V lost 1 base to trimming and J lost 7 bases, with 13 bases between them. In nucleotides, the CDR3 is TGTGCCAGCAGCTTAGACCAGGGTGCTGGGACCCAGTACTTC. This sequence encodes CASSLDQGAGTQYF.

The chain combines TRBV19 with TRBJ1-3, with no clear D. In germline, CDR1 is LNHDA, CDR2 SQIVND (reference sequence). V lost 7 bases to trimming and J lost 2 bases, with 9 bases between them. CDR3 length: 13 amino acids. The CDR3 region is CASIRGPGNTIYF. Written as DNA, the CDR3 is TGTGCCAGTATAAGAGGGCCTGGAAACACCATATATTTT.

CDR3 nucleotide sequence: TGTGCCAGCAGCCAAACGGGAGGGTGGTACACTGAAGCTTTCTTT. Translating it yields CASSQTGGWYTEAFF. This sequence joins TRBV6-1 and TRBJ1-1; no reliable D call. Trimming pared 6 bases from V and 3 bases from J, leaving 17 bases between. CDR1 is MNHNS, CDR2 SASEGT, per germline. The CDR3 covers 15 residues.

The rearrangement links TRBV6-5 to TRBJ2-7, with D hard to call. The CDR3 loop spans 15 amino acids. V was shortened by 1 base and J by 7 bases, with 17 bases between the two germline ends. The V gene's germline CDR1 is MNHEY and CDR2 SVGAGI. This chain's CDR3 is CASSYFGKGMGEQYF. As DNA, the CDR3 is TGTGCCAGCAGTTACTTTGGGAAGGGAATGGGAGAGCAGTACTTC.

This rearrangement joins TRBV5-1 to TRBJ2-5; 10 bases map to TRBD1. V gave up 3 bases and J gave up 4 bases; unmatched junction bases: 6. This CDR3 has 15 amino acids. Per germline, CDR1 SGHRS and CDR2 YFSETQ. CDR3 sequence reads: CASSSGQGNGETQYF. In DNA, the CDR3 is TGCGCCAGCAGCTCGGGACAGGGGAATGGAGAGACCCAGTACTTC.

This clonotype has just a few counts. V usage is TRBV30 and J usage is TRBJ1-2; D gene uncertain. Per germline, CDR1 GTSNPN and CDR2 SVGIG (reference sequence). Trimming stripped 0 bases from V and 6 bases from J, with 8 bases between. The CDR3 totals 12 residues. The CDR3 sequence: CAWSVNKDGYTF. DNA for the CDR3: TGTGCCTGGAGTGTCAACAAGGATGGCTACACCTTC.

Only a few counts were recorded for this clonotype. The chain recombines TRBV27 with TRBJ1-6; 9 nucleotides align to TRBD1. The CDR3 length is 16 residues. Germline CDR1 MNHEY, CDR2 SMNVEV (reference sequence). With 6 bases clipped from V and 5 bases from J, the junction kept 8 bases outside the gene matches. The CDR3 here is CASRPTGGRNNSPLHF. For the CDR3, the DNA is TGTGCCAGCAGGCCGACAGGGGGAAGAAATAATTCACCCCTCCACTTT.

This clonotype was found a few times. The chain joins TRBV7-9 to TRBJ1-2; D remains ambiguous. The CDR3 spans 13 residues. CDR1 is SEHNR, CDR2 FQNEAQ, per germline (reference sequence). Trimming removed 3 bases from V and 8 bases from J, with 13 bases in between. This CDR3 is CASSFVGGRGYTF. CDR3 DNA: TGTGCCAGCAGCTTCGTGGGAGGTCGGGGCTACACCTTC. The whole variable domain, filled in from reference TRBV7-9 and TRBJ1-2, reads DTGVSQNPRHKITKRGQNVTFRCDPISEHNRLYWYRQTLGQGPEFLTYFQNEAQLEKSRLLSDRFSAERPKGSFSTLEIQRTEQGDSAMYLCASSFVGGRGYTFGSGTRLTVV.

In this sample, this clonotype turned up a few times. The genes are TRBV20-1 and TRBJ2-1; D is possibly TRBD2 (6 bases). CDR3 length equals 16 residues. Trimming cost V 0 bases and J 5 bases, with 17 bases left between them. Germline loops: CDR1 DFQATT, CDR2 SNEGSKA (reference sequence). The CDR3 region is CSARDSRLVPDNEQFF. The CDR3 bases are TGCAGTGCTAGAGATTCAAGACTAGTCCCCGACAATGAGCAGTTCTTC.

In nucleotides, the CDR3 is TGTGCCAGCAGTGAAAAAGAGGGCTTAGGGTACAATGAGCAGTTCTTC. As protein: CASSEKEGLGYNEQFF. V usage is TRBV6-1 and J usage is TRBJ2-1, with D possibly TRBD2 on 5 matching bases. The CDR3 length is 16 residues. Germline V gives CDR1 MNHNS, CDR2 SASEGT. The V and J ends lost 2 bases and 4 bases respectively, with 15 bases between them.

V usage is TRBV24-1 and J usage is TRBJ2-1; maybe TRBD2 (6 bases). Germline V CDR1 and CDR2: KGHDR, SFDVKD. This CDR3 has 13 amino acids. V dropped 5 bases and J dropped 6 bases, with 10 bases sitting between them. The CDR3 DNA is TGTGCCACCAGTGCCCAGGGAGGCAATGAGCAGTTCTTC. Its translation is CATSAQGGNEQFF.

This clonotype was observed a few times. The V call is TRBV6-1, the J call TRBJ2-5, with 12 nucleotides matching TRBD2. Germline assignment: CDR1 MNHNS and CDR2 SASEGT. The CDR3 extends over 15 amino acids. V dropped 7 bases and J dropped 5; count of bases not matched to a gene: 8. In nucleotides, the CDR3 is TGTGCCAGCACCCGACTAGCGGGGGCCGGGGAGACCCAGTACTTC. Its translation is CASTRLAGAGETQYF.

CDR3 in DNA: TGTGCCAGCACCACTAGCGGGGGTGGCAATGAGCAGTTCTTC. Encoded protein: CASTTSGGGNEQFF. The V and J genes are TRBV6-1 and TRBJ2-1, with 11 nucleotides matching TRBD2. Germline V lookup: CDR1 MNHNS, CDR2 SASEGT. The CDR3 is 14 residues long. J gave up 6 bases and V 7 bases, and 5 bases lay outside the gene matches.

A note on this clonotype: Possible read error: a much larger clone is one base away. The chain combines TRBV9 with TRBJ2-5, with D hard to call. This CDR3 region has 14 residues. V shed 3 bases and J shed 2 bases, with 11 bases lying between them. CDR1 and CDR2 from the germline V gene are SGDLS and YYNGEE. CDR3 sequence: CASSAGTPQETQYF. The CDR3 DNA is TGTGCCAGCAGCGCAGGAACCCCGCAAGAGACCCAGTACTTC.

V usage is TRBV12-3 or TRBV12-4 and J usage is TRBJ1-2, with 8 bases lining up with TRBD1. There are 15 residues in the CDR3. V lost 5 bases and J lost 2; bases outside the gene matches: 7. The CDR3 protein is CASSHTWTGNYGYTF. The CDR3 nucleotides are TGTGCCAGCAGTCATACCTGGACAGGGAACTATGGCTACACCTTC.

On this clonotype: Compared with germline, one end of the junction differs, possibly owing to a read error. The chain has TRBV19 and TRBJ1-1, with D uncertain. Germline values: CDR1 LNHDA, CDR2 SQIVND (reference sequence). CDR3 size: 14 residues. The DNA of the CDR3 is TGTGCCAGTTGTATCAAAGGAATGAACGCTGAAGCTTTCTTT. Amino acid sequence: CASCIKGMNAEAFF.

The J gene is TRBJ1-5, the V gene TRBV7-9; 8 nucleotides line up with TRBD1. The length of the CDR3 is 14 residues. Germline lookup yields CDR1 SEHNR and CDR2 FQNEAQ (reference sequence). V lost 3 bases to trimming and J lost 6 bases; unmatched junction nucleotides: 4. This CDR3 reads CASSFGTGSQPQHF. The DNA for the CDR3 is TGTGCCAGCAGCTTTGGGACAGGCAGTCAGCCCCAGCATTTT.

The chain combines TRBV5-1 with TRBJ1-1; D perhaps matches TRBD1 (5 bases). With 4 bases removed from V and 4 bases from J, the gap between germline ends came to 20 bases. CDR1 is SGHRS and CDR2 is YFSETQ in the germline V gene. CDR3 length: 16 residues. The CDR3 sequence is CASSPSLQDGGTEAFF. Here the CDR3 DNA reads TGCGCCAGCAGCCCATCCCTACAGGACGGCGGCACTGAAGCTTTCTTT. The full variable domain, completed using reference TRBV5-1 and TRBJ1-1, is KAGVTQTPRYLIKTRGQQVTLSCSPISGHRSVSWYQQTPGQGLQFLFEYFSETQRNKGNFPGRFSGRQFSNSRSEMNVSTLELGDSALYLCASSPSLQDGGTEAFFGQGTRLTVV.

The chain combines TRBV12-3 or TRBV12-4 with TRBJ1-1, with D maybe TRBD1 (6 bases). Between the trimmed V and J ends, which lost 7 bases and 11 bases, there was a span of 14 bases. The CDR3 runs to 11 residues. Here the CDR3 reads CASTLTGTAFF. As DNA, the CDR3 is TGTGCCAGCACCCTAACAGGGACGGCTTTCTTT.

CDR3 protein: CSATDRSTSNQPQHF. CDR3 DNA: TGCAGTGCCACTGACAGGTCAACTAGCAATCAGCCCCAGCATTTT. V and J are TRBV20-1 and TRBJ1-5, with D maybe TRBD1 (6 bases). Trimming removed 6 bases at V and 0 bases at J, with 15 bases between. The length of the CDR3 is 15 residues. CDR1 is DFQATT, CDR2 SNEGSKA, per germline (reference sequence).